This T cell receptor beta chain was sequenced for a study of glioma-infiltrating T cells. Overall study context: Low-grade gliomas were grade II; glioblastomas were grade IV at initial diagnosis. Dexamethasone exposure before glioma surgery was limited to six or fewer days. Regarding the study as a whole: Gliomas, especially low-grade, showed above-expected tissue-blood divergence; non-neoplastic patients showed below. Patients with low tissue-blood divergence carried a signature set of shared blood CDR3 motifs.

TCR alpha and beta CDR3 regions were amplified from RNA using iRepertoire nested multiplex PCR. TCRdb re-called the multiplex PCR reads through MiXCR, storing one row per CDR3 protein. The sample contains around 350,000 distinct CDR3 sequences, approximately 42% of which appear only once. This CDR3 is built from 13 residues. The V gene's germline CDR1 is MDHEN and CDR2 SYDVKM. V was trimmed by 4 bases and J by 1 base, leaving 7 bases between them. This clonotype was detected many times. Its antigen is unknown. This rearrangement joins TRBV28 to TRBJ1-1; possible D gene TRBD1, 5 bases. This clonotype originated in a human donor with low-grade glioma or glioblastoma, undergoing nonglioma brain surgery, or in good health (not recorded which). The sequenced sample was glioma tissue, nonneoplastic brain tissue, or PBMCs (not recorded which). The CDR3: CASSSTGNTEAFF. CDR3 coding DNA: TGTGCCAGCAGTTCTACAGGGAACACTGAAGCTTTCTTT.